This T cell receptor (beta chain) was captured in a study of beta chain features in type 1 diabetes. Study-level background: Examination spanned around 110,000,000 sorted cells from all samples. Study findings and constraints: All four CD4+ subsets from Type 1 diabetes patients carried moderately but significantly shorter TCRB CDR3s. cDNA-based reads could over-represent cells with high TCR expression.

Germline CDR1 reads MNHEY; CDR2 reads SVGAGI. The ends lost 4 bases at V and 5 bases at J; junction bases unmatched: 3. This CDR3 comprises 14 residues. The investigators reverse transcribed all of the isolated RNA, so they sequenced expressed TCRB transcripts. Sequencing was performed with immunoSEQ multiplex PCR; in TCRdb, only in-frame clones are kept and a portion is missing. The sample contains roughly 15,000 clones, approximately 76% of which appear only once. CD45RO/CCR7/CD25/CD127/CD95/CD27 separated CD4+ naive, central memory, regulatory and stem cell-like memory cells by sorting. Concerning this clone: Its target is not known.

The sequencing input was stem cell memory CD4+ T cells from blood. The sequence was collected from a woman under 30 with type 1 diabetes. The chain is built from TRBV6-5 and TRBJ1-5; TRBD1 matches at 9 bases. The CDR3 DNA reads TGTGCCAGCAGTTCACAGGGGGCCGATCAGCCCCAGCATTTT. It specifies CASSSQGADQPQHF.